Shown below are 29 T cell receptor beta chains from a single sample sequenced in a study of shared clonotypes between healthy human individuals (dated by TCRdb to the early 2020s). Library preparation used the immunoSEQ multiplex PCR assay. The table was pulled from immuneACCESS by TCRdb, which kept in-frame rearrangements only. Such tables lose some clones; where checked, under half of the loss comes from unresolved V genes, and the rest has no known cause. This sample holds 850,000 to 1,200,000 clones; approximately 76% were observed only once. Of the sample, about 1.4% is held by the ten largest clones. Input material: memory CD4+ T cells sorted from blood. The cell subset or site label for this specimen denotes: CD45RA-negative fraction. The receptors here all came from a man between 18 and 35 years old in good health.

A word on this clone: The same CDR3 is also encoded by other DNA sequences in this sample. The chain joins TRBV5-4 to TRBJ2-7, with 10 bases fitting TRBD1. The germline V gene has CDR1 SGHNT and CDR2 YYREEE (reference sequence). The CDR3 is 15 residues long. Trimming cost V 0 bases and J 1 base; bases outside gene matches: 1. CDR3 in DNA: TGTGCCAGCAGCTTGGGACAGGGGGCATCCTACGAGCAGTACTTC. This sequence encodes CASSLGQGASYEQYF.

The chain links TRBV10-2 to TRBJ2-7; 10 bases agree with TRBD1. Germline assignment: CDR1 WSHSY and CDR2 SAAADI. The CDR3 sequence is 16 residues long. J lost 4 bases, V lost 3 bases, and 9 bases had no gene match. The CDR3 spells CASSDHGQGGFYEQYF. DNA of the CDR3: TGCGCCAGCAGTGACCATGGACAGGGGGGGTTTTACGAGCAGTACTTC.

This chain uses TRBV2 with TRBJ1-5; 8 bases are shared with TRBD1. From germline, CDR1 is SNHLY and CDR2 FYNNEI. J was trimmed by 2 bases and V by 6 bases; bases with no gene match: 6. The CDR3 has 15 residues. CDR3 nucleotides: TGTGCCAGCAGACAGGGGGAATTACGCAATCAGCCCCAGCATTTT. This sequence encodes CASRQGELRNQPQHF.

This clone was found a few times. The genes are TRBV19 and TRBJ1-1; 7 nucleotides line up with TRBD1. After removal of 9 bases from V and 3 bases from J, the junction contained 4 bases not matched to a gene. The CDR3 runs to 12 residues. CDR1 LNHDA and CDR2 SQIVND come from the germline V gene (reference sequence). The CDR3 DNA reads as TGTGCCAGCAGGGACAGAGACACTGAAGCTTTCTTT. It encodes CASRDRDTEAFF.

The chain joins TRBV11-2 to TRBJ2-1; 12 bases fit TRBD2. V shed 7 bases and J 8 bases; nucleotides not matched to a gene: 6. The CDR3 covers 14 residues. Looked up from germline, CDR1 is SGHAT and CDR2 is FQNNGV. The CDR3 sequence is CASTTTSGSYEQFF. In DNA, the CDR3 is TGTGCCAGCACCACGACTAGCGGGAGCTATGAGCAGTTCTTC.

This sequence joins TRBV5-1 and TRBJ2-7; 9 bases line up with TRBD1. V shed 3 bases, J shed 1 base, and the junction held 8 bases outside the gene matches. The germline gives CDR1 SGHRS, CDR2 YFSETQ. The CDR3 consists of 16 residues. The CDR3 nucleotides are TGCGCCAGCAGCTCCCGAACCGGGACAGGGTCCTACGAGCAGTACTTC. Translating gives CASSSRTGTGSYEQYF.

J is TRBJ1-3 and V is TRBV14; 7 nucleotides agree with TRBD1. This CDR3 contains 15 residues. CDR1 and CDR2 from the germline V gene are SGHDN and FVKESK. V lost 4 bases, J lost 0 bases, and 3 bases stayed unmatched. The CDR3 loop reads CASSRQGSSGNTIYF. In DNA form, the CDR3 reads TGTGCCAGCAGCCGACAGGGTTCCTCTGGAAACACCATATATTTT.

The chain joins TRBV6-4 to TRBJ2-7, with D perhaps given as TRBD1 or TRBD2 (5 bases each). Per germline, CDR1 MRHNA and CDR2 SNTAGT. V lost 1 base to trimming and J lost 1 base, with 20 bases between them. The length of the CDR3 is 18 residues. The CDR3: CASSDFSWDGSASYEQYF. The CDR3 coding sequence is TGTGCCAGCAGTGACTTCTCTTGGGACGGATCCGCTTCCTACGAGCAGTACTTC.

The chain links TRBV5-4 to TRBJ2-7, with 9 bases identical to TRBD2. The CDR3 contains 15 residues. The ends lost 4 bases at V and 0 bases at J; junction bases unmatched: 5. Germline CDR1 reads SGHNT; CDR2 reads YYREEE (reference sequence). CDR3 coding DNA: TGTGCCAGCAGCATGGGACTAGCATTCTCCTACGAGCAGTACTTC. This sequence encodes CASSMGLAFSYEQYF.

The chain uses TRBV9 and TRBJ2-3; 11 bases match TRBD2. Germline CDR1 SGDLS, CDR2 YYNGEE. This CDR3 contains 16 residues. Unmatched junction bases numbered 9, after V lost 4 bases and J lost 5 bases. DNA for the CDR3: TGTGCCAGCAGCCCTGCTAGCGGGAGGTCGGGAGATACGCAGTATTTT. Its protein product is CASSPASGRSGDTQYF.

A word on this clone: The junction departs from germline at one end; a sequencing error may be responsible. J is TRBJ2-2 and V is TRBV7-7, with 7 bases fitting TRBD1. This CDR3 is built from 15 residues. The germline CDR1 and CDR2 sequences are SSHAT and FNYEAQ (reference sequence). The CDR3 DNA is TGTGCTAGCAGCACAGACAGGGTGGGCACCGGGGAGCTGTTTTTT. Encoded protein: CASSTDRVGTGELFF. Full variable domain (remainder filled in from reference TRBV7-7 and TRBJ2-2): GAGVSQSPRYKVTKRGQDVTLRCDPISSHATLYWYQQALGQGPEFLTYFNYEAQPDKSGLPSDRFSAERPEGSISTLTIQRTEQRDSAMYRCASSTDRVGTGELFFGEGSRLTVL.

This sequence joins TRBV29-1 and TRBJ2-1; the D gene could be TRBD1 or TRBD2 (5 bases each). The CDR3 runs 13 residues. The germline V and J ends were trimmed by 4 bases and 10 bases, with 17 bases remaining between them. Germline V lookup: CDR1 SQVTM, CDR2 ANQGSEA. CDR3 sequence: CSVGSGTKGEQFF. CDR3 in DNA: TGCAGCGTTGGGTCTGGGACCAAGGGCGAGCAGTTCTTC.

The chain links TRBV4-2 to TRBJ2-7; TRBD2 matches 13 bases. Germline CDR1 and CDR2: LGHNA and YNFKEQ. The CDR3 consists of 15 residues. The V and J ends lost 6 bases and 4 bases, in that order; junction bases with no gene match: 6. Written as DNA, the CDR3 is TGTGCCAGCAGGCTCGGGACTAGCGGGGAATACGAGCAGTACTTC. Encoded protein: CASRLGTSGEYEQYF.

This clone was seen only a few times. V usage is TRBV30 and J usage is TRBJ1-1; D is undetermined. Trimming stripped 7 bases from V and 0 bases from J, with 15 bases between. In germline, CDR1 is GTSNPN, CDR2 SVGIG (reference sequence). The CDR3 is 14 amino acids. CDR3 coding DNA: TGTGCCTCCCCTGGCGGCGGGATGAACACTGAAGCTTTCTTT. It translates to CASPGGGMNTEAFF.

V is TRBV7-3 and J is TRBJ2-7; D unclear. The V gene's germline CDR1 is SGHTA and CDR2 FQGTGA. The CDR3 extends over 15 amino acids. With 0 bases removed from V and 2 bases from J, the gap between germline ends came to 11 bases. CDR3 sequence: CASSLTSVGPYEQYF. CDR3 sequence (DNA): TGTGCCAGCAGCTTAACGTCTGTAGGGCCCTACGAGCAGTACTTC. The full variable domain, in which reference TRBV7-3 and TRBJ2-7 provide the parts outside the CDR3, is GAGVSQTPSNKVTEKGKYVELRCDPISGHTALYWYRQSLGQGPEFLIYFQGTGAADDSGLPNDRFFAVRPEGSVSTLKIQRTERGDSAVYLCASSLTSVGPYEQYFGPGTRLTVT.

This clone was counted once. The chain carries TRBV6-1 and TRBJ1-6, with 9 bases fitting TRBD1. The CDR3 length is 15 residues. Losses at the gene ends were 5 bases for V and 3 bases for J; bases not matched to a gene: 2. CDR1 and CDR2 (germline): MNHNS, SASEGT. The CDR3 DNA reads as TGTGCCAGCAGTACAGGGGGCATCTATAATTCACCCCTCCACTTT. Protein: CASSTGGIYNSPLHF.

The gene calls are TRBV6-5 and TRBJ2-1; maybe TRBD2 (6 bases). The germline CDR1 and CDR2 sequences are MNHEY and SVGAGI. This CDR3 spans 14 amino acids. V lost 2 bases to trimming and J lost 7 bases, with 12 bases between them. The CDR3 spells CASSYGGSPNEQFF. Here the CDR3 DNA reads TGTGCCAGCAGTTACGGGGGGAGTCCGAATGAGCAGTTCTTC.

This chain uses TRBV30 with TRBJ2-7; D might be TRBD1 (5 bases). Trimming shortened V by 3 bases and J by 11 bases, and 23 bases separated the two germline ends. The germline V gene has CDR1 GTSNPN and CDR2 SVGIG (reference sequence). This CDR3 is 14 amino acids long. The CDR3 region is CAWSKGVPYGEEYF. In DNA, the CDR3 is TGTGCCTGGAGCAAAGGGGTACCTTACGGTGAGGAGTACTTC.

This clone turned up a few times. The gene calls are TRBV4-3 and TRBJ2-5; 8 bases match TRBD1. The CDR3 loop spans 15 amino acids. V was pared by 4 bases and J by 2 bases, with 6 bases of the junction left unmatched. Germline V lookup: CDR1 LGHNA, CDR2 YSLEER. The CDR3, as DNA: TGCGCCAGCAGCCCAGGACAGGGATCACAAGAGACCCAGTACTTC. This sequence encodes CASSPGQGSQETQYF.

As DNA, the CDR3 is TGCAGTGCTAGCCCCCACTATGGCTACACCTTC. Translated, it gives CSASPHYGYTF. This chain joins TRBV20-1 and TRBJ1-2; no reliable D call. With 3 bases removed from V and 3 bases from J, the gap between germline ends came to 5 bases. The germline CDR1 and CDR2 sequences are DFQATT and SNEGSKA (reference sequence). The CDR3 totals 11 residues.

The rearrangement uses TRBV11-3 and TRBJ2-7; D may match TRBD1 or TRBD2 (6 bases each). Germline-derived CDR1 and CDR2 are SGHNT and YENEEA. The V end was cut by 5 bases, the J end by 3 bases, with 14 bases between. CDR3 size: 14 residues. The CDR3 reads CASSPGAGDYEQYF. The CDR3 DNA sequence: TGTGCCAGCAGCCCGGGGGCAGGGGACTACGAGCAGTACTTC.

The V and J genes are TRBV7-3 and TRBJ2-1, with 7 nucleotides matching TRBD1. Looked up from germline, CDR1 is SGHTA and CDR2 is FQGTGA. This CDR3 spans 15 amino acids. V lost 1 base, J lost 6 bases, and 6 bases stayed unmatched. Here the CDR3 DNA reads TGTGCCAGCAGCTTAAACCCCGGGACAGCCAATGAGCAGTTCTTC. Encoded protein: CASSLNPGTANEQFF.

The J gene is TRBJ2-1, the V gene TRBV27; 16 bases align to TRBD2. Trimming removed 7 bases from V and 5 bases from J; junction bases left unmatched: 8. Per germline, CDR1 MNHEY and CDR2 SMNVEV (reference sequence). CDR3 length equals 17 residues. CDR3 sequence (DNA): TGTGCCAGCACGAGTTCGGGACTAGCGGGAGGGGACAATGAGCAGTTCTTC. Translated, it gives CASTSSGLAGGDNEQFF.

This clone was seen a single time. The chain is built from TRBV6-5 and TRBJ1-1; tentative D call: TRBD1 (6 bases). The germline V gene encodes CDR1 MNHEY and CDR2 SVGAGI. The CDR3 runs to 15 residues. The V end lost 6 bases, the J end lost 1 base, and 15 bases lay between the germline ends. The CDR3 nucleotides read TGTGCCAGCAGCAAGGCCGGGGGCGGGAACACTGAAGCTTTCTTT. Amino acids: CASSKAGGGNTEAFF.

The chain recombines TRBV15 with TRBJ2-5, with D maybe TRBD1 (5 bases). V was pared by 0 bases and J by 5 bases, with 13 bases between. The CDR3 sequence is 15 residues long. CDR1 is LNHNV and CDR2 is YYDKDF in the germline V gene (reference sequence). This CDR3 is CATSRDQAGRETQYF. The CDR3 DNA is TGTGCCACCAGCAGAGATCAGGCAGGGCGTGAGACCCAGTACTTC.

CDR3 DNA: TGTGCCAGCAGCCAAGACAGGGTTTCGAACACCGGGGAGCTGTTTTTT. Its translation is CASSQDRVSNTGELFF. The chain uses TRBV14 and TRBJ2-2; a weak D match, TRBD1 (5 bases). This CDR3 is 16 amino acids long. The V end lost 0 bases, the J end lost 0 bases, and 8 bases lay between the germline ends. The germline gives CDR1 SGHDN, CDR2 FVKESK.

J is TRBJ1-1 and V is TRBV7-2; the D gene is possibly TRBD1 (5 bases). CDR1 SGHTA and CDR2 FQGNSA come from the germline V gene. This CDR3 comprises 17 residues. Trimming stripped 1 base from V and 4 bases from J, with 19 bases between. CDR3 protein: CASSLDGRTKGGTEAFF. In DNA, the CDR3 is TGTGCCAGCAGCTTAGATGGTCGGACAAAGGGAGGCACTGAAGCTTTCTTT.

V and J are TRBV30 and TRBJ1-6; possibly TRBD1 for D (5 bases). Germline V CDR1 and CDR2: GTSNPN, SVGIG (reference sequence). The CDR3 contains 13 residues. The V end lost 5 bases, the J end lost 3 bases, and 8 bases lay between the germline ends. The chain's CDR3 is CAWRQNYNSPLHF. The CDR3 coding sequence is TGTGCCTGGCGACAGAACTATAATTCACCCCTCCACTTT. Using reference TRBV30 and TRBJ1-6 for the parts outside the CDR3, the full variable domain is SQTIHQWPATLVQPVGSPLSLECTVEGTSNPNLYWYRQAAGRGLQLLFYSVGIGQISSEVPQNLSASRPQDRQFILSSKKLLLSDSGFYLCAWRQNYNSPLHFGNGTRLTVT.

This clone was seen more than once but under ten times. This rearrangement joins TRBV7-8 to TRBJ2-7, with 12 bases fitting TRBD1. CDR3 length: 15 residues. Germline values: CDR1 SGHVS, CDR2 FQNEAQ. V lost 3 bases to trimming and J lost 4 bases; unmatched junction nucleotides: 4. DNA for the CDR3: TGTGCCAGCAGCTTTGGGGGACAGGGGGCTTACGAGCAGTACTTC. Translating it yields CASSFGGQGAYEQYF.